The source of this TCR beta chain is a study of shared clonotypes between healthy human individuals. The repertoire was sequenced with immunoSEQ multiplex PCR; TCRdb's copy has only in-frame clones and lacks some. Among around 1,900,000 clones listed, just under 95% were seen once. Naive CD8 isolation took CD45RO-negative cells positively selected for CCR7 and excluded terminally differentiated effector memory CD45RA+ cells. Sequenced material: naive CD8+ T cells from PBMCs. This clonotype was obtained from a man aged 18 to 30 in good health. Some clones in this sample may be carry-over from other donors' samples.

The CDR3 is CASSQPTGLSAYEQYF. CDR3 DNA sequence: TGTGCCAGCAGCCAACCGACTGGGCTGTCCGCCTACGAGCAGTACTTC. The genes are TRBV7-9 and TRBJ2-7, with D hard to call. The germline gives CDR1 SEHNR, CDR2 FQNEAQ (reference sequence). V dropped 5 bases and J dropped 2 bases, with 19 bases sitting between them. The CDR3 contains 16 residues.